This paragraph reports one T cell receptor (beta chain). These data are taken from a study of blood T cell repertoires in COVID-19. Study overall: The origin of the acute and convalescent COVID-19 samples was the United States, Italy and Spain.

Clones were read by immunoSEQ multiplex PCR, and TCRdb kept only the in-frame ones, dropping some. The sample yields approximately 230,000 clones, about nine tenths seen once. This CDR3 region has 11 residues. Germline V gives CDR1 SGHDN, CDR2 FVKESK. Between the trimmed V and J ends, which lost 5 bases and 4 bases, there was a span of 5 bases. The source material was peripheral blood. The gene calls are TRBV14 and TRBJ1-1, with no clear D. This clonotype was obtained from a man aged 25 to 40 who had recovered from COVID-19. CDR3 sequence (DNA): TGTGCCAGCAGCTCCATCACTGAAGCTTTCTTT. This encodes CASSSITEAFF.